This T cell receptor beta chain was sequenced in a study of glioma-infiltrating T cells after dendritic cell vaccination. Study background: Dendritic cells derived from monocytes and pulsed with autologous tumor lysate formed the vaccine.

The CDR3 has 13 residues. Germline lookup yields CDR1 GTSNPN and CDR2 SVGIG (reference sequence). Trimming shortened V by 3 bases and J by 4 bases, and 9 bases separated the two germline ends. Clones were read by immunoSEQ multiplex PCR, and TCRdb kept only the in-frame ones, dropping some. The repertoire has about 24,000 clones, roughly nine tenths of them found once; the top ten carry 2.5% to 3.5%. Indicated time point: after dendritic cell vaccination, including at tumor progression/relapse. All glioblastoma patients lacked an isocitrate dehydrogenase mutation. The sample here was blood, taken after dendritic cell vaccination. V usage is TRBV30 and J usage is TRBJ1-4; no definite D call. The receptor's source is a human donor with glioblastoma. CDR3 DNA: TGTGCCTGGAGACAGCAGTATAATGAAAAACTGTTTTTT. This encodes CAWRQQYNEKLFF.